Each of the 23 T cell receptor beta chains below was sequenced from the same sample in a study of shared clonotypes between healthy human individuals. This table comes from immunoSEQ multiplex PCR, and its TCRdb copy is limited to in-frame clones, with some not included. The sample includes 2 million to 3 million clones, approximately 93% seen only once; the top ten take roughly 0.39%. Sequenced: naive CD4+ T cells from PBMCs. Subset here: CD45RA+ positively selected. The receptor set was obtained from a man aged 18 to 30 in good health. Some clones in this sample may be carry-over from other donors' samples.

The rearrangement uses TRBV27 and TRBJ1-5; 7 bases match TRBD1. V dropped 3 bases and J dropped 7; count of bases not matched to a gene: 6. Germline-derived CDR1 and CDR2 are MNHEY and SMNVEV (reference sequence). This CDR3 region has 14 residues. The CDR3 DNA reads TGTGCCAGCAGTTTTCAGGGGGTTAAGCAGCCCCAGCATTTT. This gives the protein CASSFQGVKQPQHF.

The rearrangement uses TRBV29-1 and TRBJ2-7, with TRBD1 matching 7 bases. The CDR3 consists of 13 residues. Germline CDR1 SQVTM, CDR2 ANQGSEA. Losses at the gene ends were 3 bases for V and 2 bases for J; bases not matched to a gene: 4. CDR3 in DNA: TGCAGCGTTGACGGGGACAGAACCTACGAGCAGTACTTC. This codes for CSVDGDRTYEQYF.

The rearrangement joins TRBV5-1 to TRBJ1-3; D unclear. The germline CDR1 and CDR2 sequences are SGHRS and YFSETQ. V gave up 2 bases and J gave up 0 bases, with 6 bases separating them. The CDR3 sequence is 14 residues long. CDR3 residues: CASSFTASGNTIYF. The CDR3 DNA reads TGCGCCAGCAGCTTTACAGCCTCTGGAAACACCATATATTTT.

The sample holds one count of this clone. The chain carries TRBV28 and TRBJ1-5, with a weak D call TRBD1 (5 bases). Germline CDR1 reads MDHEN; CDR2 reads SYDVKM. V lost 5 bases and J 9 bases, leaving 14 bases between the germline ends. This CDR3 spans 13 amino acids. Written as DNA, the CDR3 is TGTGCCAGCAGTACCCAGCCGGGGGGGCCCCAGCATTTT. It codes for CASSTQPGGPQHF.

The genes are TRBV11-2 and TRBJ1-2; D remains ambiguous. The CDR3 loop spans 14 amino acids. CDR1 and CDR2 (germline): SGHAT, FQNNGV. The V and J ends lost 8 bases and 4 bases respectively, with 17 bases between them. The CDR3 coding sequence is TGTGCCAGCTCGTCGTCGGCAGAGGCCTATGGCTACACCTTC. It is translated as CASSSSAEAYGYTF. The full variable domain, with the rest looked up from reference TRBV11-2 and TRBJ1-2, is EAGVAQSPRYKIIEKRQSVAFWCNPISGHATLYWYQQILGQGPKLLIQFQNNGVVDDSQLPKDRFSAERLKGVDSTLKIQPAKLEDSAVYLCASSSSAEAYGYTFGSGTRLTVV.

This clone has a single count. The chain has TRBV27 and TRBJ1-6; D possibly corresponds to TRBD1 (5 bases). V was trimmed by 6 bases and J by 5 bases, leaving 14 bases between them. Per germline, CDR1 MNHEY and CDR2 SMNVEV (reference sequence). The CDR3 spans 15 residues. For the CDR3, the DNA is TGTGCCAGCAGGAAAGGGACGGTCGATAATTCACCCCTCCACTTT. This encodes CASRKGTVDNSPLHF.

The gene calls are TRBV19 and TRBJ1-5; TRBD1 might be the D (6 bases). V lost 6 bases, J lost 7 bases, and 19 bases lay in between. Germline-derived CDR1 and CDR2 are LNHDA and SQIVND (reference sequence). There are 15 residues in the CDR3. The DNA of the CDR3 is TGTGCCAGTAGACACAGGGTCGGTATTGAACAGCCCCAGCATTTT. It yields the protein CASRHRVGIEQPQHF.

The V and J genes are TRBV19 and TRBJ2-7; TRBD2 agrees at 7 bases. Trimming cost V 1 base and J 5 bases; bases outside gene matches: 11. The CDR3 runs 16 residues. Per germline, CDR1 LNHDA and CDR2 SQIVND (reference sequence). CDR3 sequence reads: CASSIGGTNFPHEQYF. The CDR3 nucleotides read TGTGCCAGTAGTATAGGAGGGACTAATTTTCCCCACGAGCAGTACTTC.

V is TRBV6-1 and J is TRBJ2-3, with 8 bases matching TRBD1. V trimming: 4 bases; J trimming: 2 bases; junction bases outside the gene matches: 2. The CDR3 has 14 residues. Looked up from germline, CDR1 is MNHNS and CDR2 is SASEGT. The CDR3 is CASSGTGYTDTQYF. In DNA, the CDR3 is TGTGCCAGCAGTGGGACAGGGTACACAGATACGCAGTATTTT.

The chain joins TRBV5-4 to TRBJ2-7; D uncertain. Germline CDR1 reads SGHNT; CDR2 reads YYREEE (reference sequence). This CDR3 spans 14 amino acids. The V end lost 4 bases, the J end lost 0 bases, and 11 bases lay between the germline ends. The DNA for the CDR3 is TGTGCCAGCAGCCGAGGCAGGAGCTCCTACGAGCAGTACTTC. Residues: CASSRGRSSYEQYF.

This chain joins TRBV5-1 and TRBJ1-1; 7 bases agree with TRBD1. The CDR3 is 14 amino acids. Germline loops: CDR1 SGHRS, CDR2 YFSETQ. V trimming: 4 bases; J trimming: 6 bases; junction bases outside the gene matches: 9. The DNA for the CDR3 is TGCGCCAGCAGCCCTGACGGGACAGCCGCTGAAGCTTTCTTT. This translates into CASSPDGTAAEAFF. Together with reference TRBV5-1 and TRBJ1-1, the CDR3 gives the full variable domain: KAGVTQTPRYLIKTRGQQVTLSCSPISGHRSVSWYQQTPGQGLQFLFEYFSETQRNKGNFPGRFSGRQFSNSRSEMNVSTLELGDSALYLCASSPDGTAAEAFFGQGTRLTVV.

The chain has TRBV5-5 and TRBJ2-7; TRBD1 agrees at 7 bases. V lost 4 bases to trimming and J lost 2 bases; unmatched junction nucleotides: 6. The CDR3 loop spans 14 amino acids. Germline values: CDR1 SGHKS, CDR2 YYEKEE (reference sequence). CDR3 DNA sequence: TGTGCCAGCAGCCAAGGGGGCTATCCCTACGAGCAGTACTTC. Protein sequence: CASSQGGYPYEQYF. Together with reference TRBV5-5 and TRBJ2-7, the CDR3 gives the full variable domain: DAGVTQSPTHLIKTRGQQVTLRCSPISGHKSVSWYQQVLGQGPQFIFQYYEKEERGRGNFPDRFSARQFPNYSSELNVNALLLGDSALYLCASSQGGYPYEQYFGPGTRLTVT.

The genes are TRBV6-4 and TRBJ2-7; D is perhaps TRBD1 or TRBD2 (5 bases each). Deletions cut 5 bases from V and 0 bases from J, with 8 bases between. Germline loops: CDR1 MRHNA, CDR2 SNTAGT. The length of the CDR3 is 13 residues. The CDR3 sequence is CASSRDASYEQYF. As DNA, the CDR3 is TGTGCCAGCAGTAGGGACGCCTCCTACGAGCAGTACTTC.

J is TRBJ2-1 and V is TRBV5-4, with 10 nucleotides matching TRBD2. The junction had 3 bases not matched to a gene; V was cut back by 1 base and J by 5 bases. The length of the CDR3 is 15 residues. Germline V lookup: CDR1 SGHNT, CDR2 YYREEE (reference sequence). The CDR3 reads CASSLTSGANNEQFF. In DNA, the CDR3 is TGTGCCAGCAGCTTGACTAGCGGGGCCAACAATGAGCAGTTCTTC. Complete variable domain (other parts from reference TRBV5-4 and TRBJ2-1): ETGVTQSPTHLIKTRGQQVTLRCSSQSGHNTVSWYQQALGQGPQFIFQYYREEENGRGNFPPRFSGLQFPNYSSELNVNALELDDSALYLCASSLTSGANNEQFFGPGTRLTVL.

The chain joins TRBV5-1 to TRBJ2-3; 12 bases are a match to TRBD2. The CDR3 has 15 amino acids. Germline CDR1 reads SGHRS; CDR2 reads YFSETQ. The V gene end was trimmed by 3 bases and the J gene end by 8 bases; junction bases not matched to a gene: 7. This CDR3 is CASSSQTSGSGTQYF. The CDR3 nucleotides read TGCGCCAGCAGCTCCCAGACTAGCGGGAGTGGTACGCAGTATTTT. Together with reference TRBV5-1 and TRBJ2-3, the CDR3 gives the full variable domain: KAGVTQTPRYLIKTRGQQVTLSCSPISGHRSVSWYQQTPGQGLQFLFEYFSETQRNKGNFPGRFSGRQFSNSRSEMNVSTLELGDSALYLCASSSQTSGSGTQYFGPGTRLTVL.

The chain combines TRBV10-3 with TRBJ1-1, with D perhaps TRBD1 (6 bases). The CDR3 is made up of 15 amino acids. V was pared by 7 bases and J by 1 base, with 16 bases between. Germline V CDR1 and CDR2: ENHRY, SYGVKD. The CDR3 loop is CAINPRGGENTEAFF. As DNA, the CDR3 is TGTGCCATCAATCCCAGGGGAGGGGAGAACACTGAAGCTTTCTTT.

This clone was observed once. The rearrangement links TRBV5-1 to TRBJ2-7; perhaps TRBD1 as D (6 bases). V lost 0 bases and J 2 bases, leaving 21 bases between the germline ends. The CDR3 sequence is 18 residues long. Germline V gives CDR1 SGHRS, CDR2 YFSETQ. The CDR3 nucleotides are TGCGCCAGCAGCTTGGCAGTAAGGACAGTGGATCTAGCCTACGAGCAGTACTTC. Its protein product is CASSLAVRTVDLAYEQYF.

The V call is TRBV11-2, the J call TRBJ1-2, with D possibly matching TRBD1 (5 bases). The CDR3 totals 15 residues. Between the trimmed V and J ends, which lost 0 bases and 2 bases, there was a span of 10 bases. CDR1 is SGHAT and CDR2 is FQNNGV in the germline V gene. CDR3 in amino acids: CASSLDRDGNYGYTF. CDR3 DNA sequence: TGTGCCAGCAGCTTAGATCGGGACGGAAACTATGGCTACACCTTC.

Only one count was recorded for this clone. The V and J genes are TRBV27 and TRBJ2-1; D not resolved. CDR1 and CDR2 from the germline V gene are MNHEY and SMNVEV (reference sequence). Trimming left V 4 bases short and J 0 bases short, with 13 bases between. This CDR3 is built from 16 residues. CDR3 amino acids: CASSSLDVSSYNEQFF. In DNA, the CDR3 is TGTGCCAGCAGTTCCTTAGACGTAAGCTCCTACAATGAGCAGTTCTTC.

The CDR3 spells CASSPRLWETQYF. For the CDR3, the DNA is TGTGCCAGCAGCCCCCGGCTTTGGGAGACCCAGTACTTC. The chain links TRBV6-6 to TRBJ2-5; D gene uncertain. Germline V gene data show CDR1 as MNHNY and CDR2 as SVGAGI (reference sequence). V lost 6 bases to trimming and J lost 5 bases, with 13 bases between them. CDR3 length: 13 amino acids.

On this clone: The same CDR3 arises from other DNA sequences in this sample as well. This rearrangement joins TRBV18 to TRBJ2-5, with D possibly matching TRBD2 (5 bases). Per germline, CDR1 KGHSH and CDR2 LQKENI. V was trimmed by 2 bases and J by 5 bases, leaving 9 bases between them. CDR3 length: 13 residues. CDR3: CASSPGGGETQYF. In nucleotides, the CDR3 is TGTGCCAGCTCACCAGGAGGAGGCGAGACCCAGTACTTC.

The V gene is TRBV6-6, the J gene TRBJ1-4; D perhaps matches TRBD1 (5 bases). V lost 7 bases and J lost 7, with 16 bases in between. The CDR3 contains 14 residues. Germline V gives CDR1 MNHNY, CDR2 SVGAGI (reference sequence). The CDR3 reads CASTQGGRSEKLFF. Here the CDR3 DNA reads TGTGCCAGCACCCAGGGAGGGAGGAGTGAAAAACTGTTTTTT.

V and J are TRBV11-2 and TRBJ1-2; D is uncertain. The length of the CDR3 is 15 residues. CDR1 and CDR2 (germline): SGHAT, FQNNGV. Trimming took off 1 base at V and 7 bases at J, with 16 bases between the two ends. CDR3 sequence (DNA): TGTGCCAGCAGCTTAGTGAACGGGGTGTCGAGTGGCTACACCTTC. This translates into CASSLVNGVSSGYTF.